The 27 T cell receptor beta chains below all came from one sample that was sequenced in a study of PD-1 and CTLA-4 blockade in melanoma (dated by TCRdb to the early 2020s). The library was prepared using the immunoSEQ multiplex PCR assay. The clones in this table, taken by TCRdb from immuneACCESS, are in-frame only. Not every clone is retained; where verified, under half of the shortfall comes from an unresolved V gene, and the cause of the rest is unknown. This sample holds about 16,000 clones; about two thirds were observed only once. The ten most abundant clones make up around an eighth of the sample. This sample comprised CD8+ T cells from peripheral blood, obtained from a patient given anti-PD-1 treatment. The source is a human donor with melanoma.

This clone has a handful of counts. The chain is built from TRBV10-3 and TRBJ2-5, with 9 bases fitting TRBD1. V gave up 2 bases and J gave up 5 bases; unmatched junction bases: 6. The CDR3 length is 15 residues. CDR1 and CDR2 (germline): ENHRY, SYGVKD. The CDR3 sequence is CAISETGGSEETQYF. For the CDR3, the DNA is TGTGCCATCAGTGAGACAGGGGGCTCGGAGGAGACCCAGTACTTC.

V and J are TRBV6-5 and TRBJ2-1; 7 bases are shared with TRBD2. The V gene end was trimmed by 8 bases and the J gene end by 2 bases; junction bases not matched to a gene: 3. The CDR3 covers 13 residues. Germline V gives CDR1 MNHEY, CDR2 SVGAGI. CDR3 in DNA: TGTGCCAGCGGGGGGGGTGCCTACAATGAGCAGTTCTTC. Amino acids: CASGGGAYNEQFF.

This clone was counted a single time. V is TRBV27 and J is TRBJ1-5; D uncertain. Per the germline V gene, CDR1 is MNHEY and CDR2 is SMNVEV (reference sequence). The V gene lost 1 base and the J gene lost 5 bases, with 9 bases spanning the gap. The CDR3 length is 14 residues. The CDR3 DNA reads TGTGCCAGCAGTTTATACCCTGGATATCAGCCCCAGCATTTT. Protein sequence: CASSLYPGYQPQHF.

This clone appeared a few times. This CDR3 reads CASSHSGGALDTQYF. CDR3 sequence (DNA): TGTGCCAGCAGCCATAGCGGGGGGGCTTTAGATACGCAGTATTTT. V is TRBV7-2 and J is TRBJ2-3, with 11 bases aligning to TRBD2. The junction had 6 bases not matched to a gene; V was cut back by 5 bases and J by 5 bases. CDR3 length: 15 residues. The germline CDR1 and CDR2 sequences are SGHTA and FQGNSA.

As DNA, the CDR3 is TGTGCCAGTAGTATAGGGCAGGGTGGCGGCTACGAGCAGTACTTC. Translated, it gives CASSIGQGGGYEQYF. The gene calls are TRBV19 and TRBJ2-7, with D perhaps matching TRBD1 (5 bases). Trimming took off 1 base at V and 3 bases at J, with 13 bases between the two ends. The germline gives CDR1 LNHDA, CDR2 SQIVND (reference sequence). The CDR3 runs 15 residues.

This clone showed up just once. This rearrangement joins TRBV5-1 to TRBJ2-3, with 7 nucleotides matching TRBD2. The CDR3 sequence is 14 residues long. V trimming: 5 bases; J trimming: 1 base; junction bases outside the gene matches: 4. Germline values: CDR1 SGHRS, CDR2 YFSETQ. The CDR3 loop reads CASSYRGGTDTQYF. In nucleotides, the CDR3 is TGCGCCAGCAGTTACCGGGGGGGCACAGATACGCAGTATTTT.

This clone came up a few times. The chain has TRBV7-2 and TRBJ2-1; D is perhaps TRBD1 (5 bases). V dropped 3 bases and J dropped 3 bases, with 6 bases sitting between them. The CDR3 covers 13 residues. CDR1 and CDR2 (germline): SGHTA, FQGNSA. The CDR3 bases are TGTGCCAGCAGCTTCGACAGCTACAATGAGCAGTTCTTC. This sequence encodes CASSFDSYNEQFF.

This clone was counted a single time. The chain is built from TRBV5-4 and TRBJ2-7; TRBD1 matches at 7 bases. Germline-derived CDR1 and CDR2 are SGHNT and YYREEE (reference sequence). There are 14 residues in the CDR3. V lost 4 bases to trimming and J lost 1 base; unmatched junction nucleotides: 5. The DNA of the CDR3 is TGTGCCAGCAGCGCCAGGGACAGTTCCTACGAGCAGTACTTC. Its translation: CASSARDSSYEQYF.

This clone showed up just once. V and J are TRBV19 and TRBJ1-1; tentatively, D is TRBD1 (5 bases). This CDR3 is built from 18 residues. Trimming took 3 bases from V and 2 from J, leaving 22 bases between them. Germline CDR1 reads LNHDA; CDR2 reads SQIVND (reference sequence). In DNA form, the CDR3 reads TGTGCCAGTAGTATCCGGCGTCACGGGGGACGGCGAAACACTGAAGCTTTCTTT. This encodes CASSIRRHGGRRNTEAFF.

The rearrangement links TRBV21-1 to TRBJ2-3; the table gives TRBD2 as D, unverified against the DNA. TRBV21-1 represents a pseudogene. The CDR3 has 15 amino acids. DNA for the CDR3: TGTGCCAGCAGCAGCGAGCGGGAGGGCACAGATACGCAGTATTTT. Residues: CASSSEREGTDTQYF.

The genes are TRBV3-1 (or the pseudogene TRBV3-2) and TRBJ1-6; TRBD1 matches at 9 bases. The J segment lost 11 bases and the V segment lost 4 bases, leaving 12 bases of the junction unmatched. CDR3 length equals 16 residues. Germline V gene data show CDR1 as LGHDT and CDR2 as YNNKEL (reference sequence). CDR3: CASSLGVVDRGPPLHF. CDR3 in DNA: TGTGCCAGCAGCCTTGGGGTAGTGGACAGGGGTCCACCCCTCCACTTT.

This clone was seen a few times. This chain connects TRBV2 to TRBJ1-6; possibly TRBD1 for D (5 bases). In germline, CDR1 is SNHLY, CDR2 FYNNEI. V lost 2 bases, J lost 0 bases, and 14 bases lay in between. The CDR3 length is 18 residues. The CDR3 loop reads CASSEWDRTPSYNSPLHF. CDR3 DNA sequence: TGTGCCAGCAGTGAATGGGACCGTACCCCCTCCTATAATTCACCCCTCCACTTT.

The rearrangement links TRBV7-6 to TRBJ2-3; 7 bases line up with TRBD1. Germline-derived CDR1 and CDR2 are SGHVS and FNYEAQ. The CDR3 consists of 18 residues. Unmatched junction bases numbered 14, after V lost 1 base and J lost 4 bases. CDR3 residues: CASSLVPRTDRASDTQYF. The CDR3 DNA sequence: TGTGCCAGCAGCTTAGTTCCTCGGACAGACAGGGCTTCAGATACGCAGTATTTT. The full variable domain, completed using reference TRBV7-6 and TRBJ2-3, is GAGVSQSPRYKVTKRGQDVALRCDPISGHVSLYWYRQALGQGPEFLTYFNYEAQQDKSGLPNDRFSAERPEGSISTLTIQRTEQRDSAMYRCASSLVPRTDRASDTQYFGPGTRLTVL.

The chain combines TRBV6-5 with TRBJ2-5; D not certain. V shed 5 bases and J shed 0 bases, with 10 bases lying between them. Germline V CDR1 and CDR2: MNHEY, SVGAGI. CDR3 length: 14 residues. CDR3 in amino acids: CASSRLGYQETQYF. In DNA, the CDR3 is TGTGCCAGCAGTCGACTCGGGTACCAAGAGACCCAGTACTTC.

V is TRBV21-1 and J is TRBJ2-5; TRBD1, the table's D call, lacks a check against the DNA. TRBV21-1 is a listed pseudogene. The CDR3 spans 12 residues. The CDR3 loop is CASSTTGKTQYF. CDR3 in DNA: TGTGCCAGCAGCACGACAGGGAAGACCCAGTACTTC.

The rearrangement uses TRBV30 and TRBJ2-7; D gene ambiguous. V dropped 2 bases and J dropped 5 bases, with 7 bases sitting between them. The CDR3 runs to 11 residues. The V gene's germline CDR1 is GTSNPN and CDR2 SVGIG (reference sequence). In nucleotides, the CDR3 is TGTGCCTGGAGTATGGGGAACGAGCAGTACTTC. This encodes CAWSMGNEQYF.

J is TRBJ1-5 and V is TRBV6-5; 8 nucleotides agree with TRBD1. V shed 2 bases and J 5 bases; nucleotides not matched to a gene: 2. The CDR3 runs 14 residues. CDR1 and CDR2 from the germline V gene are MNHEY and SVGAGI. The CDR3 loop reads CASSYDRGDQPQHF. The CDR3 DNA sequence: TGTGCCAGCAGTTACGACAGGGGAGATCAGCCCCAGCATTTT.

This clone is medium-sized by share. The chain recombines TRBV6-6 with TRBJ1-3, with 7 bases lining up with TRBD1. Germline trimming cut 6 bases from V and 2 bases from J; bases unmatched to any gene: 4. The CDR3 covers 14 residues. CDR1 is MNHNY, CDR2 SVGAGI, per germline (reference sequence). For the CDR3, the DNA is TGTGCCAGCAGCCCCAGGGGGGCTGGAAACACCATATATTTT. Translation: CASSPRGAGNTIYF.

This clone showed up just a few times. The CDR3 loop reads CASSPSTLNTEAFF. As DNA, the CDR3 is TGTGCCAGCAGCCCCTCGACACTGAACACTGAAGCTTTCTTT. The chain links TRBV5-4 to TRBJ1-1, with D unresolved. Trimming cost V 4 bases and J 0 bases, with 10 bases left between them. The CDR3 sequence is 14 residues long. In germline, CDR1 is SGHNT, CDR2 YYREEE (reference sequence).

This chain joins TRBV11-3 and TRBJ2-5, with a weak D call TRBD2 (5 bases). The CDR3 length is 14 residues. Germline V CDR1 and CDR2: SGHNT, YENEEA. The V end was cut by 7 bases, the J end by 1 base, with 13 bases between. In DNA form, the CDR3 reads TGTGCCAGCACCAAACGGGGTTCCCAAGAGACCCAGTACTTC. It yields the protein CASTKRGSQETQYF.

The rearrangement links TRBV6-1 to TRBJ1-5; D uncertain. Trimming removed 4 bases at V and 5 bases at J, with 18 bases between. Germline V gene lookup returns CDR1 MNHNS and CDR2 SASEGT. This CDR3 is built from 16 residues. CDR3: CASSAMVVRRYQPQHF. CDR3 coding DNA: TGTGCCAGCAGTGCGATGGTGGTTCGTCGTTATCAGCCCCAGCATTTT.

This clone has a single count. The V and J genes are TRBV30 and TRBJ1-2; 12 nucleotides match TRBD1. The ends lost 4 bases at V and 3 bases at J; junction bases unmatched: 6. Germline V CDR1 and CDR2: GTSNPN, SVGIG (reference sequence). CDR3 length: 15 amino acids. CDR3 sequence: CAWIRGTGGDYGYTF. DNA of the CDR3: TGTGCCTGGATAAGGGGGACAGGGGGCGACTATGGCTACACCTTC.

CDR3 protein: CASSVAADFNYEQYF. The DNA for the CDR3 is TGTGCCAGCAGCGTAGCGGCAGATTTTAACTACGAGCAGTACTTC. The gene calls are TRBV9 and TRBJ2-7, with D uncertain. Per germline, CDR1 SGDLS and CDR2 YYNGEE. The CDR3 has 15 residues. Trimming took off 0 bases at V and 3 bases at J, with 13 bases between the two ends.

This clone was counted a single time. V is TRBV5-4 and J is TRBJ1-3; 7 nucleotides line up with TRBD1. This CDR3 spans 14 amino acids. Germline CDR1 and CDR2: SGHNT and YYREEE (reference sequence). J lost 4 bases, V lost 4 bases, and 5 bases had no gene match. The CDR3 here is CASSVGQLGNTIYF. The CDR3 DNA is TGTGCCAGCAGCGTGGGACAGTTGGGAAACACCATATATTTT.

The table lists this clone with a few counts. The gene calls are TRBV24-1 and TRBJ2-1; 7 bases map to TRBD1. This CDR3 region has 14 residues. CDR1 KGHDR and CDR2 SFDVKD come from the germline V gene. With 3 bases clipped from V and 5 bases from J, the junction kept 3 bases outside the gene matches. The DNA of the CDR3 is TGTGCCACCAGTGATGGACAGGAGGACAATGAGCAGTTCTTC. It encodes CATSDGQEDNEQFF.

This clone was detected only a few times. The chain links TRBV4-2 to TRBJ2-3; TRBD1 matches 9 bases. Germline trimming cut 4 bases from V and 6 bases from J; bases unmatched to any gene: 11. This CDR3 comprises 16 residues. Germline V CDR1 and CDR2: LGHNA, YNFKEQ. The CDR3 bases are TGTGCCAGCAGCCTATCGAGGACAGGGGTTGGGGATACGCAGTATTTT. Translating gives CASSLSRTGVGDTQYF.

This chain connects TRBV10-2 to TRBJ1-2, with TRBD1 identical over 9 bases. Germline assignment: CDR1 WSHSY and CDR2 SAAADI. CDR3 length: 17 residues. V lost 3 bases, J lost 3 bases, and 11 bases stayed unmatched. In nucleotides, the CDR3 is TGCGCCAGCAGTGATTTGATGACAGGGGGATCGGACTATGGCTACACCTTC. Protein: CASSDLMTGGSDYGYTF.